What follows are 22 T cell receptor beta chains derived from one specimen sequenced in a study of long-term antiretroviral therapy in people with HIV. immunoSEQ v3.0 was run at survey level. TCRdb's table, derived via immunoSEQ multiplex PCR, lists solely in-frame clones and lacks some. The sample contains more than 20,000 clones, about 88% of which appear only once. Source: unsorted PBMCs, taken 1.9 years after starting antiretroviral therapy. The receptors derive from a woman in her thirties with HIV.

This rearrangement joins TRBV15 to TRBJ1-2; 8 nucleotides line up with TRBD1. V trimming: 9 bases; J trimming: 5 bases; junction bases outside the gene matches: 8. Germline CDR1 reads LNHNV; CDR2 reads YYDKDF (reference sequence). This CDR3 comprises 13 residues. In nucleotides, the CDR3 is TGTGCCACGGTTCAGGGGGCCGGGTATGGCTACACCTTC. Protein: CATVQGAGYGYTF.

This clone was seen a single time. This chain connects TRBV19 to TRBJ1-5, with unresolved D. This CDR3 contains 14 residues. Germline V CDR1 and CDR2: LNHDA, SQIVND (reference sequence). Trimming left V 0 bases short and J 2 bases short, with 5 bases between. In DNA form, the CDR3 reads TGTGCCAGTAGTATAGAGCAGGGCAATCAGCCCCAGCATTTT. Amino acid sequence: CASSIEQGNQPQHF.

The rearrangement joins TRBV30 to TRBJ1-1; D is undetermined. Germline values: CDR1 GTSNPN, CDR2 SVGIG (reference sequence). This CDR3 is built from 12 residues. The CDR3 region is CTSLPRYTEAFF. For the CDR3, the DNA is TGTACTTCCTTGCCTAGGTACACTGAAGCTTTCTTT.

The rearrangement uses TRBV5-6 and TRBJ1-2; no reliable D call. The CDR3 length is 14 residues. V was clipped by 6 bases and J by 1 base, with 13 bases between them. Looked up from germline, CDR1 is SGHDT and CDR2 is YYEEEE. The CDR3 loop is CASNMGSFNYGYTF. In DNA form, the CDR3 reads TGTGCCAGCAACATGGGGAGCTTTAACTATGGCTACACCTTC.

V gene TRBV28 combines with J gene TRBJ2-7; no definite D call. In germline, CDR1 is MDHEN, CDR2 SYDVKM. The CDR3 runs to 14 residues. Trimming shortened V by 4 bases and J by 6 bases, and 16 bases separated the two germline ends. The CDR3 is CASSSYEKFLEQYF. DNA for the CDR3: TGTGCCAGCAGTTCCTACGAGAAGTTTCTCGAGCAGTACTTC.

V usage is TRBV6-5 and J usage is TRBJ1-1; D is ambiguous. V was cut by 0 bases and J by 7 bases, with 15 bases left in between. The length of the CDR3 is 15 residues. The germline CDR1 and CDR2 sequences are MNHEY and SVGAGI. CDR3 nucleotide sequence: TGTGCCAGCAGTTACTCATGGTCTGCAGCCGGTGAAGCTTTCTTT. This sequence encodes CASSYSWSAAGEAFF.

This clone was seen only once. The CDR3 loop is CASSQSGRGNTEAFF. CDR3 nucleotides: TGCGCCAGCAGCCAATCGGGGCGGGGGAACACTGAAGCTTTCTTT. The gene calls are TRBV4-1 and TRBJ1-1; maybe TRBD1 (5 bases). Germline assignment: CDR1 MGHRA and CDR2 YSYEKL. V dropped 2 bases and J dropped 1 base, with 11 bases sitting between them. This CDR3 contains 15 residues.

V usage is TRBV7-3 and J usage is TRBJ2-1; D is unclear. This CDR3 is 13 amino acids long. Trimming left V 4 bases short and J 3 bases short, with 7 bases between. Germline CDR1 reads SGHTA; CDR2 reads FQGTGA. This CDR3 reads CASSSGNYNEQFF. The CDR3 DNA reads TGTGCCAGCAGCTCCGGAAACTACAATGAGCAGTTCTTC.

The chain is built from TRBV18 and TRBJ1-2; D is uncertain. There are 12 residues in the CDR3. CDR1 and CDR2 from the germline V gene are KGHSH and LQKENI. V gave up 6 bases and J gave up 2 bases, with 7 bases separating them. The DNA of the CDR3 is TGTGCCAGCTCTAGCCAGAACTATGGCTACACCTTC. It is translated as CASSSQNYGYTF. Combining the CDR3 with reference TRBV18 and TRBJ1-2 gives the whole variable domain NAGVMQNPRHLVRRRGQEARLRCSPMKGHSHVYWYRQLPEEGLKFMVYLQKENIIDESGMPKERFSAEFPKEGPSILRIQQVVRGDSAAYFCASSSQNYGYTFGSGTRLTVV.

The rearrangement uses TRBV6-6 and TRBJ1-2, with TRBD1 matching over 8 bases. Germline V CDR1 and CDR2: MNHNY, SVGAGI (reference sequence). V trimming: 5 bases; J trimming: 5 bases; junction bases outside the gene matches: 7. The CDR3 sequence is 14 residues long. The CDR3: CASSLDRGGYGYTF. As DNA, the CDR3 is TGTGCCAGCAGTCTAGACAGGGGAGGGTATGGCTACACCTTC.

This chain joins TRBV5-1 and TRBJ1-3, with no clear D. Trimming removed 7 bases from V and 0 bases from J, with 17 bases in between. Germline CDR1 reads SGHRS; CDR2 reads YFSETQ. The CDR3 consists of 16 residues. CDR3: CASAESRLYSGNTIYF. The CDR3 DNA reads as TGCGCCAGCGCCGAATCGCGGCTGTACTCTGGAAACACCATATATTTT. The entire variable domain, with the rest obtained from reference TRBV5-1 and TRBJ1-3, is as follows: KAGVTQTPRYLIKTRGQQVTLSCSPISGHRSVSWYQQTPGQGLQFLFEYFSETQRNKGNFPGRFSGRQFSNSRSEMNVSTLELGDSALYLCASAESRLYSGNTIYFGEGSWLTVV.

This sequence joins TRBV10-3 and TRBJ2-1; D is possibly TRBD2 (5 bases). V was trimmed by 6 bases and J by 8 bases, leaving 17 bases between them. Germline V gives CDR1 ENHRY, CDR2 SYGVKD. The CDR3 length is 14 residues. CDR3 nucleotides: TGTGCCATCAGCGAGAGGGCGGGTAGGGATGAGCAGTTCTTC. Its protein is CAISERAGRDEQFF.

This chain joins TRBV18 and TRBJ1-1, with TRBD1 matching over 7 bases. Looked up from germline, CDR1 is KGHSH and CDR2 is LQKENI. Trimming removed 6 bases from V and 1 base from J; junction bases left unmatched: 2. The CDR3 has 13 amino acids. The CDR3: CASSWTGNTEAFF. CDR3 nucleotide sequence: TGTGCCAGCTCTTGGACAGGGAACACTGAAGCTTTCTTT.

V and J are TRBV5-1 and TRBJ2-3, with D possibly being TRBD2 (6 bases). The CDR3 contains 15 residues. CDR1 is SGHRS and CDR2 is YFSETQ in the germline V gene. V shed 3 bases and J shed 0 bases, with 11 bases lying between them. The CDR3 DNA follows: TGCGCCAGCAGCTCCTCCGGGACTAGCACAGATACGCAGTATTTT. It codes for CASSSSGTSTDTQYF.

The rearrangement links TRBV5-1 to TRBJ1-2; no clear D gene. V lost 0 bases and J lost 2, with 14 bases in between. Germline assignment: CDR1 SGHRS and CDR2 YFSETQ. The CDR3 is made up of 16 amino acids. The CDR3 region is CASSLDLRVSNYGYTF. CDR3 coding DNA: TGCGCCAGCAGCTTGGATTTGAGGGTGTCAAACTATGGCTACACCTTC.

This clone was picked up one time. This sequence joins TRBV7-9 and TRBJ2-3, with 7 positions matching TRBD2. The CDR3 sequence is 15 residues long. Germline V CDR1 and CDR2: SEHNR, FQNEAQ (reference sequence). The J segment lost 3 bases and the V segment lost 1 base, leaving 4 bases of the junction unmatched. The CDR3 DNA follows: TGTGCCAGCAGCTTAGGAGGGACTACAACAGATACGCAGTATTTT. Its protein is CASSLGGTTTDTQYF.

CDR3: CASSPGTGGYEQYF. DNA of the CDR3: TGTGCCAGCAGTCCAGGGACAGGGGGTTACGAGCAGTACTTC. The chain has TRBV27 and TRBJ2-7; the match to TRBD1 covers 11 bases. This CDR3 has 14 amino acids. V dropped 5 bases and J dropped 4; count of bases not matched to a gene: 4. Per germline, CDR1 MNHEY and CDR2 SMNVEV (reference sequence).

V gene TRBV14 combines with J gene TRBJ1-1; D unresolved. The CDR3 totals 14 residues. Per the germline V gene, CDR1 is SGHDN and CDR2 is FVKESK. Trimming removed 2 bases at V and 4 bases at J, with 11 bases between. Here the CDR3 DNA reads TGTGCCAGCAGCCAAAAGTCCCGGGGCACTGAAGCTTTCTTT. Protein sequence: CASSQKSRGTEAFF.

This sequence joins TRBV20-1 and TRBJ2-7, with unresolved D. V was cut by 0 bases and J by 5 bases, with 5 bases left in between. This CDR3 has 11 residues. Germline V gene lookup returns CDR1 DFQATT and CDR2 SNEGSKA (reference sequence). DNA for the CDR3: TGCAGTGCTAGAGATGTCCACGAGCAGTACTTC. Residues: CSARDVHEQYF.

The chain is built from TRBV5-1 and TRBJ2-7; 7 bases fit TRBD2. The ends lost 6 bases at V and 2 bases at J; junction bases unmatched: 11. Germline assignment: CDR1 SGHRS and CDR2 YFSETQ. This CDR3 is 15 amino acids long. The CDR3 here is CASTWGGINTYEQYF. CDR3 coding DNA: TGCGCCAGCACATGGGGGGGAATTAACACCTACGAGCAGTACTTC.

This clone was seen a handful of times. The chain carries TRBV11-2 and TRBJ1-3; D unresolved. V was pared by 5 bases and J by 0 bases, with 11 bases between. CDR3 size: 15 residues. Germline CDR1 reads SGHAT; CDR2 reads FQNNGV. This CDR3 reads CASSRGPNSGNTIYF. CDR3 in DNA: TGTGCCAGCAGCCGAGGACCCAACTCTGGAAACACCATATATTTT. The full variable domain, rest sourced from reference TRBV11-2 and TRBJ1-3, is EAGVAQSPRYKIIEKRQSVAFWCNPISGHATLYWYQQILGQGPKLLIQFQNNGVVDDSQLPKDRFSAERLKGVDSTLKIQPAKLEDSAVYLCASSRGPNSGNTIYFGEGSWLTVV.

The gene calls are TRBV25-1 and TRBJ1-6, with D uncertain. Germline V gene sequence: CDR1 MGHDK, CDR2 SYGVNS. Trimming removed 2 bases from V and 2 bases from J, with 7 bases in between. This CDR3 spans 15 amino acids. The CDR3 region has the DNA TGTGCCAGCAGTGAAGGGGTAACCTATAATTCACCCCTCCACTTT. This codes for CASSEGVTYNSPLHF.